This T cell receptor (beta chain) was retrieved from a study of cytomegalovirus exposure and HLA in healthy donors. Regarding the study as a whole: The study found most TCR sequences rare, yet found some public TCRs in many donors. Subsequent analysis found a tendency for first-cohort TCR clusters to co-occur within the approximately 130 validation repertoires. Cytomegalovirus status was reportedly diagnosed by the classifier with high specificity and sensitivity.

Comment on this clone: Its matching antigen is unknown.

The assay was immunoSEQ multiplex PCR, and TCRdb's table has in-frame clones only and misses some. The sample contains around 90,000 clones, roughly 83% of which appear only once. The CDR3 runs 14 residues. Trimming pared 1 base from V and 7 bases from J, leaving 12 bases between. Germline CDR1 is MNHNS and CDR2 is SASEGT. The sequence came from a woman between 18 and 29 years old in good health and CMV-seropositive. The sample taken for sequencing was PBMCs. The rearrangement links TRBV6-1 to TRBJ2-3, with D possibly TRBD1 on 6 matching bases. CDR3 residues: CASSEGGQGNTQYF. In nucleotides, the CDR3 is TGTGCCAGCAGTGAAGGAGGGCAGGGGAATACGCAGTATTTT.